Listed below are T cell receptor beta chains from one sample, sequenced in a study of shared clonotypes between healthy human individuals. TCRdb's copy holds only in-frame clones and misses some; the assay was immunoSEQ multiplex PCR. The sample comprises about 700,000 clones, around 67% of which are singletons, and 1.5% to 2% rests with the top ten. Sequences were obtained from memory CD4+ T cells sorted from blood. These TCRs come from a woman in her 30s in good health. Both conserved end residues are part of each CDR3. Each record gives: clone size, J gene, V gene, D gene, CDR3 DNA, CDR3 protein. A D gene is named only where the DNA matches it firmly. Only part of the rows carry a size: once, few, many, or a class if the clone is expanded.

abundance: .
j_gene: TRBJ1-1
v_gene: TRBV6-1
d_gene: TRBD1
CDR3nt: TGTGCCAGCAGTACACAGGGGGCTCAGGGGACTGAAGCTTTCTTT
CDR3aa: CASSTQGAQGTEAFF

abundance: .
j_gene: TRBJ2-1
v_gene: TRBV11-2
d_gene: .
CDR3nt: TGTGCCAGCAGCTATGGAACAGTCTACAATGAGCAGTTCTTC
CDR3aa: CASSYGTVYNEQFF

abundance: .
j_gene: TRBJ1-2
v_gene: TRBV2
d_gene: .
CDR3nt: TGTGCCAGCAGCGACAACCCCGGGGGAAGCTATGGCTACACCTTC
CDR3aa: CASSDNPGGSYGYTF

abundance: .
j_gene: TRBJ2-2
v_gene: TRBV10-1
d_gene: .
CDR3nt: TGCGCCAGCAGTTCAACCGGGACGCACACCGGGGAGCTGTTTTTT
CDR3aa: CASSSTGTHTGELFF

abundance: .
j_gene: TRBJ2-1
v_gene: TRBV5-1
d_gene: TRBD1
CDR3nt: TGCGCCAGCAGCATAGACAGGGTGTCCTACAATGAGCAGTTCTTC
CDR3aa: CASSIDRVSYNEQFF

abundance: .
j_gene: TRBJ1-3
v_gene: TRBV10-3
d_gene: .
CDR3nt: TGTGCCATCAGTGAGTCGTGGGGGACCATATATTTT
CDR3aa: CAISESWGTIYF

abundance: .
j_gene: TRBJ2-2
v_gene: TRBV11-2
d_gene: TRBD2
CDR3nt: TGTGCCAGCAGCCCACGAACTAGCGGGAGTAGGACCGGGGAGCTGTTTTTT
CDR3aa: CASSPRTSGSRTGELFF

abundance: .
j_gene: TRBJ2-3
v_gene: TRBV7-7
d_gene: TRBD1
CDR3nt: TGTGCCAGCAGCGAGGGGACAGCTAGCACAGATACGCAGTATTTT
CDR3aa: CASSEGTASTDTQYF

abundance: .
j_gene: TRBJ1-5
v_gene: TRBV4-1
d_gene: .
CDR3nt: TGCGCCAGCAGCCAAGATAAGGGACAGCCCCAGCATTTT
CDR3aa: CASSQDKGQPQHF

abundance: .
j_gene: TRBJ2-7
v_gene: TRBV7-9
d_gene: .
CDR3nt: TGTGCCAGCAGCCGACAGGCTGACTCCTACGAGCAGTACTTC
CDR3aa: CASSRQADSYEQYF

abundance: few
j_gene: TRBJ1-2
v_gene: TRBV23-1
d_gene: .
CDR3nt: TGCGCCAGCATGGAGGGACCCCTGGACTATGGCTACACCTTC
CDR3aa: CASMEGPLDYGYTF

abundance: few
j_gene: TRBJ1-2
v_gene: TRBV2
d_gene: TRBD1
CDR3nt: TGTGCCAGCAGTACAGGGGGCTATGGCTACACCTTC
CDR3aa: CASSTGGYGYTF

abundance: few
j_gene: TRBJ2-5
v_gene: TRBV10-3
d_gene: TRBD2
CDR3nt: TGTGCCACCGGGACTAGCGGGACCCGTTTACAAGAGACCCAGTACTTC
CDR3aa: CATGTSGTRLQETQYF

abundance: .
j_gene: TRBJ2-3
v_gene: TRBV4-1
d_gene: TRBD1
CDR3nt: TGCGCCAGCAGCCAAGCCCTTCCGGGACAGGGAGTGACAGATACGCAGTATTTT
CDR3aa: CASSQALPGQGVTDTQYF

abundance: few
j_gene: TRBJ2-1
v_gene: TRBV29-1
d_gene: TRBD2
CDR3nt: TGCAGCGGGACTAGCGGGACTCCCCTCTACAATGAGCAGTTCTTC
CDR3aa: CSGTSGTPLYNEQFF

abundance: .
j_gene: TRBJ2-2
v_gene: TRBV5-4
d_gene: .
CDR3nt: TGTGCCAGCAGCTTGGGCGTCGACACCGGGGAGCTGTTTTTT
CDR3aa: CASSLGVDTGELFF

abundance: .
j_gene: TRBJ1-2
v_gene: TRBV7-2
d_gene: .
CDR3nt: TGTGCCAGCAGCCCTGACAGTCGCGGCTACACCTTC
CDR3aa: CASSPDSRGYTF

abundance: .
j_gene: TRBJ2-7
v_gene: TRBV5-6
d_gene: .
CDR3nt: TGTGCCAGCAGCCTCCGGGACGTCTACGAGCAGTACTTC
CDR3aa: CASSLRDVYEQYF

abundance: many
j_gene: TRBJ2-1
v_gene: TRBV15
d_gene: TRBD2
CDR3nt: TGTGCCACCAGCAGAGGGACTAGACACAATGAGCAGTTCTTC
CDR3aa: CATSRGTRHNEQFF

abundance: .
j_gene: TRBJ2-5
v_gene: TRBV5-1
d_gene: TRBD1
CDR3nt: TGCGCCAGCAGCTCTCACCTACTTGCGACAGGGGGTAGGAAGACCCAGTACTTC
CDR3aa: CASSSHLLATGGRKTQYF

abundance: many
j_gene: TRBJ2-3
v_gene: TRBV18
d_gene: TRBD1
CDR3nt: TGTGCCAGCTCAGCCCCAGACAGGGTACAGGATACGCAGTATTTT
CDR3aa: CASSAPDRVQDTQYF

abundance: .
j_gene: TRBJ2-3
v_gene: TRBV18
d_gene: .
CDR3nt: TGTGCCAGCTCCTTAGGAACAGATACGCAGTATTTT
CDR3aa: CASSLGTDTQYF

abundance: .
j_gene: TRBJ2-5
v_gene: TRBV9
d_gene: .
CDR3nt: TGTGCCAGCAGCGTAGGGGGCTCCCTAGAGACGACCCAGTACTTC
CDR3aa: CASSVGGSLETTQYF

abundance: .
j_gene: TRBJ2-2
v_gene: TRBV9
d_gene: .
CDR3nt: TGTGCCAGCAGCACCCAACAGGGCGGACCCGGGGAGCTGTTTTTT
CDR3aa: CASSTQQGGPGELFF

abundance: .
j_gene: TRBJ2-1
v_gene: TRBV7-8
d_gene: .
CDR3nt: TGTGCCAGCAGCTCAACAGGCCGTCGCAATGAGCAGTTCTTC
CDR3aa: CASSSTGRRNEQFF

abundance: .
j_gene: TRBJ2-2
v_gene: TRBV5-4
d_gene: TRBD2
CDR3nt: TGTGCCAGCAGCTACGGGACTAGCGGGAGCATCACCGGGGAGCTGTTTTTT
CDR3aa: CASSYGTSGSITGELFF

abundance: .
j_gene: TRBJ1-1
v_gene: TRBV10-1
d_gene: .
CDR3nt: TGCGCCAGCAGTGAGTCGTTGAACACTGAAGCTTTCTTT
CDR3aa: CASSESLNTEAFF

abundance: .
j_gene: TRBJ1-1
v_gene: TRBV5-6
d_gene: .
CDR3nt: TGTGCCAGCAGCTTGGCCGAGAGGGGTGAAGCTTTCTTT
CDR3aa: CASSLAERGEAFF

abundance: .
j_gene: TRBJ2-5
v_gene: TRBV7-2
d_gene: .
CDR3nt: TGTGCCAGCAGCTTATGGACGGTACAAGAGACCCAGTACTTC
CDR3aa: CASSLWTVQETQYF

abundance: .
j_gene: TRBJ2-3
v_gene: TRBV5-4
d_gene: TRBD2
CDR3nt: TGTGCCAGCAGTACCGGGACTAGCGGGAGCACAGATACGCAGTATTTT
CDR3aa: CASSTGTSGSTDTQYF

abundance: .
j_gene: TRBJ1-1
v_gene: TRBV5-6
d_gene: .
CDR3nt: TGTGCCAGCAGCTTACAGGGTTCGACTGAAGCTTTCTTT
CDR3aa: CASSLQGSTEAFF

abundance: .
j_gene: TRBJ2-7
v_gene: TRBV7-3
d_gene: .
CDR3nt: TGTGCCAGCAGCTTAAACCCCCCGGGCGAGCAGTACTTC
CDR3aa: CASSLNPPGEQYF

abundance: .
j_gene: TRBJ2-7
v_gene: TRBV14
d_gene: TRBD1
CDR3nt: TGTGCCAGCAGCCAAGGACCGGGACAGGGAGGCGAGCAGTACTTC
CDR3aa: CASSQGPGQGGEQYF

abundance: few
j_gene: TRBJ1-2
v_gene: TRBV5-8
d_gene: .
CDR3nt: TGTGCCAGCAGCTCTGTGACGTCGAACTATGGCTACACCTTC
CDR3aa: CASSSVTSNYGYTF

abundance: .
j_gene: TRBJ2-2
v_gene: TRBV11-2
d_gene: TRBD2
CDR3nt: TGTGCCAGCAGGCGACACCACGGACTAGCGGGAGTTCTCACCGGGGAGCTGTTTTTT
CDR3aa: CASRRHHGLAGVLTGELFF

abundance: .
j_gene: TRBJ2-7
v_gene: TRBV14
d_gene: .
CDR3nt: TGTGCCAGCAGCCAATCATTGTTCAGGGGGACGCGGGAGGAGAGGGAGCAGTACTTC
CDR3aa: CASSQSLFRGTREEREQYF

abundance: .
j_gene: TRBJ2-7
v_gene: TRBV10-1
d_gene: .
CDR3nt: TGCGCCAGCAGTGAACATCTGGAGGGTTCCGAGCAGTACTTC
CDR3aa: CASSEHLEGSEQYF

abundance: .
j_gene: TRBJ1-5
v_gene: TRBV5-1
d_gene: .
CDR3nt: TGCGCCAGCAGCCGGGACGGCAATCAGCCCCAGCATTTT
CDR3aa: CASSRDGNQPQHF

abundance: .
j_gene: TRBJ1-1
v_gene: TRBV19
d_gene: .
CDR3nt: TGTGCCAGTAGTAACGCCAACCTAGGGCGTGAAGCTTTCTTT
CDR3aa: CASSNANLGREAFF

abundance: few
j_gene: TRBJ1-4
v_gene: TRBV2
d_gene: TRBD1
CDR3nt: TGTGCCAGCACCGGGACAGGGGGTAATGAAAAACTGTTTTTT
CDR3aa: CASTGTGGNEKLFF

abundance: .
j_gene: TRBJ1-5
v_gene: TRBV28
d_gene: .
CDR3nt: TGTGCCAGCAGTTTAGGGGGATACAAGAATCAGCCCCAGCATTTT
CDR3aa: CASSLGGYKNQPQHF

abundance: .
j_gene: TRBJ1-5
v_gene: TRBV19
d_gene: .
CDR3nt: TGTGCCAGTAGTACCTCCTCAGGGGTCCAGCCCCAGCATTTT
CDR3aa: CASSTSSGVQPQHF

abundance: .
j_gene: TRBJ2-7
v_gene: TRBV28
d_gene: TRBD2
CDR3nt: TGTGCCACCATTAGCGGGAGAATCTCCTACGAGCAGTACTTC
CDR3aa: CATISGRISYEQYF

abundance: once
j_gene: TRBJ2-1
v_gene: TRBV5-1
d_gene: TRBD2
CDR3nt: TGCGCCAGCAGCCAGACTAGCGGTGCCTCGGGGCAGTTCTTC
CDR3aa: CASSQTSGASGQFF

abundance: once
j_gene: TRBJ1-1
v_gene: TRBV5-6
d_gene: TRBD1
CDR3nt: TGTGCCAGCAGCAAGAGACAGGGTTTTAAAGAAGCTTTCTTT
CDR3aa: CASSKRQGFKEAFF